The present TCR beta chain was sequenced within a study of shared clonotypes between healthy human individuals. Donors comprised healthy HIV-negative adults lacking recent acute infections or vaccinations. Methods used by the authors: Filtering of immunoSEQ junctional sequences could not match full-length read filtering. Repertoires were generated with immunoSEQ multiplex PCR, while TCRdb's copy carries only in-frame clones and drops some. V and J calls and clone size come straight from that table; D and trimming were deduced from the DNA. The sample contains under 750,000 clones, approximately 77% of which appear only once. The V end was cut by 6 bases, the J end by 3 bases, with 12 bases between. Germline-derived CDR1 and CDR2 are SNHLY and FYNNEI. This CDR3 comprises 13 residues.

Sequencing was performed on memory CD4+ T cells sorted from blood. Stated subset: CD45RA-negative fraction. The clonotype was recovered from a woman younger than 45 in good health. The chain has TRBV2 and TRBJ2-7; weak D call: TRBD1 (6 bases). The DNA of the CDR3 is TGTGCCAGCAGCGACGGACAGATCTACGAGCAGTACTTC. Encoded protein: CASSDGQIYEQYF.